A single sample gave rise to the 18 T cell receptor beta chains below, sequenced in a study of human T cells and chemical hapten exposure. From the RACE reads, TCRdb called clonotypes with MiXCR, one entry per CDR3 protein. The table shows under 85,000 distinct CDR3 sequences, with about 9.3% occurring only once. Described time point: patch test 1, 2 weeks after DPC sensitization. This sample's treatment: therapeutic diphenylcyclopropenone sensitization with weekly scalp DPC. The sequenced sample was whole blood, obtained in connection with sensitization to the hapten diphenylcyclopropenone (DPC). Source of these receptors: a woman between 45 and 65 years old with alopecia areata. Some clones in this sample may be carry-over from other donors' samples.

The table lists this clonotype with many counts. The rearrangement joins TRBV7-6 to TRBJ2-3; D is possibly TRBD2 (6 bases). Germline V gene data show CDR1 as SGHVS and CDR2 as FNYEAQ. This CDR3 region has 14 residues. Trimming cost V 5 bases and J 6 bases, with 15 bases left between them. The CDR3 loop reads CASSPTLRGDTQYF. For the CDR3, the DNA is TGTGCCAGCAGCCCCACGTTACGGGGGGATACGCAGTATTTT.

This sequence joins TRBV30 and TRBJ2-2, with TRBD1 identical over 8 bases. Germline values: CDR1 GTSNPN, CDR2 SVGIG (reference sequence). CDR3 length: 14 residues. V lost 3 bases and J lost 4; bases outside the gene matches: 4. This chain's CDR3 is CAWRLTGVTGELFF. As DNA, the CDR3 is TGTGCCTGGAGGCTGACAGGGGTCACCGGGGAGCTGTTTTTT.

This clonotype has just a few counts. The V call is TRBV7-2, the J call TRBJ1-2, with a possible D match to TRBD1 (5 bases). This CDR3 spans 14 amino acids. The ends were cut back, 7 bases at V and 0 bases at J, with 12 bases in the middle. The germline V gene has CDR1 SGHTA and CDR2 FQGNSA. The DNA of the CDR3 is TGTGCCAGCACCCTCGACAGATCTAACTATGGCTACACCTTC. Its protein is CASTLDRSNYGYTF.

This clonotype occurred a few times. The chain links TRBV20-1 to TRBJ1-4; tentatively, D is TRBD1 (6 bases). Trimming removed 4 bases at V and 8 bases at J, with 14 bases between. The CDR3 has 13 residues. Germline CDR1 reads DFQATT; CDR2 reads SNEGSKA (reference sequence). The CDR3 nucleotides are TGCAGTGCTACCGAAGGGGGAGAAGAAAAACTGTTTTTT. Translation: CSATEGGEEKLFF.

This clonotype was seen just once. The chain uses TRBV7-2 and TRBJ1-5; D unclear. Per germline, CDR1 SGHTA and CDR2 FQGNSA. The CDR3 sequence is 13 residues long. V shed 1 base and J shed 7 bases, with 8 bases lying between them. In DNA form, the CDR3 reads TGTGCCAGCAGCTTAGAGGGTCTCCAGCCCCAGCATTTT. Translating it yields CASSLEGLQPQHF. The entire variable domain, with the rest obtained from reference TRBV7-2 and TRBJ1-5, is as follows: GAGVSQSPSNKVTEKGKDVELRCDPISGHTALYWYRQSLGQGLEFLIYFQGNSAPDKSGLPSDRFSAERTGGSVSTLTIQRTQQEDSAVYLCASSLEGLQPQHFGDGTRLSIL.

This clonotype was seen a few times. V and J are TRBV12-3 or TRBV12-4 and TRBJ1-5; unclear D gene. V was pared by 3 bases and J by 6 bases, with 9 bases between. The CDR3 runs to 13 residues. CDR3 loop: CASSFVPGQPQHF. The CDR3 bases are TGTGCCAGCAGTTTTGTCCCAGGTCAGCCCCAGCATTTT.

This clonotype showed up just a few times. V is TRBV12-5 and J is TRBJ2-6; weak D call: TRBD2 (6 bases). This CDR3 is 17 amino acids long. The germline V and J ends were trimmed by 6 bases and 0 bases, with 15 bases remaining between them. Germline lookup yields CDR1 LGHNT and CDR2 FRNRAP. CDR3: CASGPSEGNSGANVLTF. Written as DNA, the CDR3 is TGTGCTAGTGGCCCCTCGGAGGGAAACTCTGGGGCCAACGTCCTGACTTTC.

This clonotype was seen more than once but under ten times. This chain uses TRBV6-5 with TRBJ1-2; D perhaps matches TRBD1 (5 bases). Per germline, CDR1 MNHEY and CDR2 SVGAGI. V was clipped by 4 bases and J by 4 bases, with 10 bases between them. This CDR3 comprises 13 residues. This chain's CDR3 is CASSWDVRYGYTF. CDR3 DNA: TGTGCCAGCAGTTGGGACGTACGCTATGGCTACACCTTC.

This clonotype was counted between two and nine times. The chain employs TRBV6-5 and TRBJ2-7; D unresolved. CDR3 size: 14 residues. Looked up from germline, CDR1 is MNHEY and CDR2 is SVGAGI. The V end lost 6 bases, the J end lost 1 base, and 13 bases lay between the germline ends. Here the CDR3 DNA reads TGTGCCAGCAGCCCTTCGGGCAGTTCCTACGAGCAGTACTTC. Amino acid sequence: CASSPSGSSYEQYF.

This rearrangement joins TRBV20-1 to TRBJ2-3; 7 bases map to TRBD2. V gave up 2 bases and J gave up 8 bases; unmatched junction bases: 13. CDR3 length: 15 amino acids. The germline gives CDR1 DFQATT, CDR2 SNEGSKA (reference sequence). CDR3 nucleotide sequence: TGCAGTGCTAGACCCCCCCGCGGGGGAGGCCGTACGCAGTATTTT. This translates into CSARPPRGGGRTQYF.

At least ten counts were recorded for this clonotype. The chain employs TRBV30 and TRBJ1-4; 10 bases align to TRBD1. Germline V CDR1 and CDR2: GTSNPN, SVGIG (reference sequence). V lost 2 bases and J lost 8; bases outside the gene matches: 5. The CDR3 is made up of 14 amino acids. CDR3 residues: CAWSPGTGEEKLFF. The CDR3 DNA reads as TGTGCCTGGAGTCCCGGGACAGGGGAGGAAAAACTGTTTTTT.

This clonotype was found a few times. CDR3 nucleotide sequence: TGTGCCAGCAGCTTAGGGGTGGAGGGTCTCAACTATGGCTACACCTTC. Translated, it gives CASSLGVEGLNYGYTF. The rearrangement joins TRBV7-2 to TRBJ1-2; no clear D gene. Per the germline V gene, CDR1 is SGHTA and CDR2 is FQGNSA. Deletions cut 1 base from V and 2 bases from J, with 14 bases between. The CDR3 spans 16 residues.

The chain has TRBV18 and TRBJ1-5; possible D gene TRBD1, 5 bases. V shed 2 bases and J shed 6 bases, with 14 bases lying between them. The CDR3 contains 15 residues. Germline lookup yields CDR1 KGHSH and CDR2 LQKENI. CDR3 sequence reads: CASSPERGISQPQHF. CDR3 nucleotide sequence: TGTGCCAGCTCACCAGAGCGGGGGATCAGTCAGCCCCAGCATTTT.

The V and J genes are TRBV18 and TRBJ2-7; TRBD2 matches at 7 bases. J was trimmed by 6 bases and V by 4 bases; bases with no gene match: 6. The germline CDR1 and CDR2 sequences are KGHSH and LQKENI. This CDR3 region has 13 residues. In DNA form, the CDR3 reads TGTGCCAGCTCACTAGTCGCGGGAGCCGAGCAGTACTTC. Translating it yields CASSLVAGAEQYF.

The chain combines TRBV29-1 with TRBJ1-2, with D perhaps TRBD1 (5 bases). The V end was cut by 3 bases, the J end by 8 bases, with 16 bases between. In germline, CDR1 is SQVTM, CDR2 ANQGSEA. This CDR3 contains 13 residues. This CDR3 reads CSVDQVDSWGYTF. The CDR3 coding sequence is TGCAGCGTTGATCAGGTTGACAGCTGGGGCTACACCTTC.

The chain combines TRBV7-9 with TRBJ2-5, with D perhaps TRBD2 (6 bases). Between the trimmed V and J ends, which lost 3 bases and 1 base, there was a span of 9 bases. Per germline, CDR1 SEHNR and CDR2 FQNEAQ (reference sequence). The CDR3 totals 14 residues. CDR3 coding DNA: TGTGCCAGCAGCTTGGCGGGGTCCCAAGAGACCCAGTACTTC. It is translated as CASSLAGSQETQYF.

V is TRBV5-1 and J is TRBJ2-7; possibly TRBD2 for D (5 bases). CDR3 length: 14 amino acids. V was pared by 4 bases and J by 0 bases, with 11 bases between. Germline V gene sequence: CDR1 SGHRS, CDR2 YFSETQ. The CDR3 spells CASSAAGPSYEQYF. DNA for the CDR3: TGCGCCAGCAGCGCTGCGGGCCCCTCCTACGAGCAGTACTTC.

The chain carries TRBV4-1 and TRBJ2-1; a possible D gene is TRBD1 (8 bases). Trimming took off 0 bases at V and 2 bases at J, with 14 bases between the two ends. Germline V gene sequence: CDR1 MGHRA, CDR2 YSYEKL. The CDR3 is 17 residues long. The CDR3 sequence is CASSQDVTGGAYNEQFF. Here the CDR3 DNA reads TGCGCCAGCAGCCAAGATGTAACAGGGGGGGCCTACAATGAGCAGTTCTTC.